The sequence of this TCR beta chain was determined in a study of T cell changes during pregnancy in multiple sclerosis (dated by TCRdb to 2018 to 2020). For the study in its entirety: The study examined how the T cell repertoire changed over the course of pregnancy in women with multiple sclerosis.

The method was the immunoSEQ multiplex PCR assay. TCRdb retrieved this table from immuneACCESS and kept in-frame rearrangements only. Not all clones are present; in checked studies, unresolved V genes account for under half, and no reason is known for the remainder. This sample is represented by around 52,000 clones; around 92% of them were singletons. 0.15% to 0.2% of the sample comes from the top ten. As for this clone: What this receptor recognizes is not known. No much larger clone is present one base from it, and per-base qualities are unavailable.

From its cysteine to its phenylalanine, the CDR3 spans 14 amino acids. Only the CDR3 region is kept as DNA, spanning 42 bases read in frame from base 1. The germline V gene gives CDR1 as SGHDT and CDR2 as YYEEEE. V drops 1 base and J drops 5 bases, leaving 12 bases in between. This chain joins TRBV5-6 to TRBJ1-1; no confident D gene assignment can be made. This receptor was taken from a female donor in good health, enrolled as a control in a pregnancy study. The sample here was CD4+ T cells from peripheral blood mononuclear cells, taken after pregnancy. CDR3 reads: CASSLYGRATEAFF. The bases are TGTGCCAGCAGCTTGTACGGGAGGGCGACTGAAGCTTTCTTT.